The clone carrying this T cell receptor beta chain came up once. These data come from a study of blood T cell repertoires in COVID-19. Germline trimming cut 3 bases from V and 3 bases from J; bases unmatched to any gene: 2. From germline, CDR1 is MNHEY and CDR2 SMNVEV (reference sequence). CDR3 length equals 14 residues. Generated by immunoSEQ multiplex PCR, the TCRdb table keeps only in-frame clones and is missing some. In the table there are over 200,000 clones, 75% to 90% of which are singletons. The receptor comes from a woman in her forties or fifties who had recovered from COVID-19. The chain has TRBV27 and TRBJ1-2; TRBD1 agrees at 9 bases. Sequenced sample: PBMCs or T cells enriched from blood (not recorded which). CDR3 residues: CASSLTGGDYGYTF. CDR3 nucleotide sequence: TGTGCCAGCAGTTTGACAGGGGGGGACTATGGCTACACCTTC.